This TCR beta chain derives from a study of shared clonotypes between healthy human individuals. Donors included only healthy HIV-negative adults lacking recent acute infections or vaccinations. This clone was detected only once. This CDR3 comprises 17 residues. Losses at the gene ends were 4 bases for V and 0 bases for J; bases not matched to a gene: 2. Germline V gene lookup returns CDR1 SGHDT and CDR2 YYEEEE. Here immunoSEQ multiplex PCR was the method, and the copy in TCRdb shows in-frame clones only, minus some. The table has 600,000 to 800,000 clones, 55% to 75% seen once; the top ten hold more than 1.5%.

This TCR was recovered from a woman aged 25 to 39 in good health. The sample was memory CD4+ T cells sorted from blood. As to subset: CD45RA-negative fraction. The chain is built from TRBV5-6 and TRBJ2-2; 14 positions agree with TRBD2. The CDR3 is CASSPGLAGANTGELFF. The CDR3 DNA reads TGTGCCAGCAGCCCGGGACTAGCGGGGGCGAACACCGGGGAGCTGTTTTTT.